The text below deals with one T cell receptor beta chain. Its antigen is not identified. These data originate in a study of shared clonotypes between healthy human individuals. Study-level results: Sharing of clonotypes among donors was expected to vary with sequencing depth. In a handful of donors, approximately 5% of naive CD4 clonotypes appeared in common.

For each subset, genomic DNA was distributed in equal portions over several immunoSEQ plates. Using immunoSEQ multiplex PCR, the repertoire was profiled, and TCRdb retains in-frame clones only, with some absent. This sample has a few million clones, with approximately 90% found just once. V trimming: 0 bases; J trimming: 1 base; junction bases outside the gene matches: 14. The germline gives CDR1 MGHRA, CDR2 YSYEKL. The CDR3 consists of 20 residues. In the CD4+ fraction, cells were divided into CD45RA+ naive and CD45RA-negative memory subsets. The J gene is TRBJ1-4, the V gene TRBV4-1; 7 nucleotides align to TRBD1. The receptor was isolated from a man aged 18 to 29 in good health. Some clones in this sample may be carry-over from other donors' samples. The specimen sequenced was naive CD4+ T cells from PBMCs. As for subset: CD45RA+ positively selected. The CDR3 loop reads CASSQEGTGTASLTNEKLFF. For the CDR3, the DNA is TGCGCCAGCAGCCAAGAAGGAACCGGGACAGCTTCCCTAACTAATGAAAAACTGTTTTTT.